One sample yielded the 22 T cell receptor beta chains listed below, sequenced in a study of blood T cell repertoires in COVID-19 (dated by TCRdb to 2020 to 2022). The library relied on the immunoSEQ multiplex PCR assay. In TCRdb, the immuneACCESS table is reduced to in-frame sequences with V and J assigned. These tables do not hold every clone; where another copy was compared, an unresolved V gene accounts for under half, and the others remain unexplained. The sample table holds thousands of clones, of which roughly 88% were seen once. The ten most abundant clones make up 6% of the sample. What was sequenced was peripheral blood. The source of these receptors is a man in his fifties or sixties with acute or convalescent COVID-19.

The rearrangement joins TRBV24-1 to TRBJ1-2; D call uncertain. V shed 3 bases and J shed 5 bases, with 3 bases lying between them. The germline gives CDR1 KGHDR, CDR2 SFDVKD. The CDR3 runs 11 residues. The CDR3 region is CATSDHYGYTF. CDR3 coding DNA: TGTGCCACCAGTGATCATTATGGCTACACCTTC.

The chain employs TRBV29-1 and TRBJ1-2; the D is unclear. The V and J ends lost 6 bases and 0 bases respectively, with 11 bases between them. This CDR3 is 13 amino acids long. Germline V gene data show CDR1 as SQVTM and CDR2 as ANQGSEA. The CDR3 sequence is CSVVQQTNYGYTF. The DNA for the CDR3 is TGCAGCGTCGTACAGCAAACTAACTATGGCTACACCTTC.

J is TRBJ2-3 and V is TRBV11-2, with D hard to call. The CDR3 runs to 15 residues. Germline assignment: CDR1 SGHAT and CDR2 FQNNGV. Trimming left V 5 bases short and J 2 bases short, with 14 bases between. In nucleotides, the CDR3 is TGTGCCAGCAGCCCCACTACCGGATCCACAGATACGCAGTATTTT. Protein: CASSPTTGSTDTQYF.

The chain uses TRBV5-5 and TRBJ2-5, with D perhaps TRBD1 (5 bases). Germline V gene sequence: CDR1 SGHKS, CDR2 YYEKEE (reference sequence). This CDR3 spans 15 amino acids. The V and J ends lost 6 bases and 2 bases respectively, with 17 bases between them. CDR3: CASNPPQGRQETQYF. The CDR3 DNA is TGTGCCAGCAACCCACCCCAGGGCAGACAAGAGACCCAGTACTTC.

The genes are TRBV13 and TRBJ1-2; D remains unclear. The V gene's germline CDR1 is PRHDT and CDR2 FYEKMQ (reference sequence). The CDR3 consists of 15 residues. V lost 2 bases and J 0 bases, leaving 10 bases between the germline ends. This CDR3 is CASSLPPVSNYGYTF. Written as DNA, the CDR3 is TGTGCCAGCAGCTTACCTCCGGTCTCTAACTATGGCTACACCTTC.

For the CDR3, the DNA is TGCGCCAGCAGTGAGTCGAGAGGCCCATCCTACGAGCAGTACTTC. Translation: CASSESRGPSYEQYF. The V gene is TRBV10-1, the J gene TRBJ2-7; no definite D call. From germline, CDR1 is WNHNN and CDR2 SYGVQD (reference sequence). The CDR3 extends over 15 amino acids. The V gene lost 0 bases and the J gene lost 1 base, with 10 bases spanning the gap.

V gene TRBV4-3 combines with J gene TRBJ2-1; TRBD1 agrees at 8 bases. Looked up from germline, CDR1 is LGHNA and CDR2 is YSLEER. V lost 1 base, J lost 8 bases, and 4 bases stayed unmatched. The CDR3 contains 14 residues. CDR3 bases: TGCGCCAGCAGCCAAGTTCCAGGGGGCGATGAGCAGTTCTTC. The encoded protein is CASSQVPGGDEQFF.

This chain connects TRBV29-1 to TRBJ2-5; no reliable D call. The germline V and J ends were trimmed by 3 bases and 4 bases, with 15 bases remaining between them. CDR3 length: 14 amino acids. Germline V gene lookup returns CDR1 SQVTM and CDR2 ANQGSEA. This CDR3 reads CSVDGSKSGETQYF. The DNA of the CDR3 is TGCAGCGTTGACGGGTCCAAAAGTGGAGAGACCCAGTACTTC.

The rearrangement links TRBV30 to TRBJ1-2; 8 nucleotides line up with TRBD1. With 0 bases clipped from V and 3 bases from J, the junction kept 6 bases outside the gene matches. The CDR3 has 15 amino acids. Germline CDR1 and CDR2: GTSNPN and SVGIG (reference sequence). The CDR3 reads CAWSVVQGADYGYTF. CDR3 bases: TGTGCCTGGAGTGTAGTCCAGGGGGCAGACTATGGCTACACCTTC.

The rearrangement links TRBV9 to TRBJ2-5; 7 nucleotides line up with TRBD1. Germline assignment: CDR1 SGDLS and CDR2 YYNGEE. After removal of 4 bases from V and 5 bases from J, the junction contained 8 bases not matched to a gene. CDR3 size: 14 residues. The CDR3, as DNA: TGTGCCAGCAGCAAACAGGGGTTGGTGGAGACCCAGTACTTC. It encodes CASSKQGLVETQYF.

The gene calls are TRBV10-3 and TRBJ2-5, with TRBD2 as a possible D gene (6 bases). The length of the CDR3 is 15 residues. Germline values: CDR1 ENHRY, CDR2 SYGVKD. V was clipped by 0 bases and J by 4 bases, with 12 bases between them. The DNA of the CDR3 is TGTGCCATCAGTGAGTCGGGGACTCCCACAGAGACCCAGTACTTC. It encodes CAISESGTPTETQYF.

The chain recombines TRBV5-5 with TRBJ2-1, with D perhaps TRBD2 (6 bases). Germline values: CDR1 SGHKS, CDR2 YYEKEE (reference sequence). V gave up 3 bases and J gave up 5 bases, with 15 bases separating them. CDR3 length: 15 amino acids. The CDR3 loop reads CASSWGWGGNNEQFF. The CDR3 coding sequence is TGTGCCAGCAGCTGGGGATGGGGCGGGAACAATGAGCAGTTCTTC.

The chain combines TRBV2 with TRBJ2-7; D possibly corresponds to TRBD2 (5 bases). CDR1 and CDR2 (germline): SNHLY, FYNNEI. The CDR3 covers 14 residues. The V gene lost 6 bases and the J gene lost 5 bases, with 17 bases spanning the gap. CDR3 DNA sequence: TGTGCCAGCAGGGAACAAGGGAGCTACGACGAGCAGTACGTC. Translated, it gives CASREQGSYDEQYV.

This chain uses TRBV9 with TRBJ2-1; 13 nucleotides agree with TRBD2. With V trimmed by 0 bases and J by 5 bases, 2 bases remained unmatched. Germline V lookup: CDR1 SGDLS, CDR2 YYNGEE. The CDR3 is made up of 16 amino acids. CDR3 DNA sequence: TGTGCCAGCAGCGTAGGGGGGACTAGCGGGAACAATGAGCAGTTCTTC. The encoded protein is CASSVGGTSGNNEQFF.

The gene calls are TRBV18 and TRBJ1-1, with a tentative D call TRBD1 (5 bases). This CDR3 has 15 residues. Germline V gene sequence: CDR1 KGHSH, CDR2 LQKENI. V dropped 3 bases and J dropped 6 bases, with 17 bases sitting between them. The CDR3 loop is CASSPVIGRVAEAFF. In nucleotides, the CDR3 is TGTGCCAGCTCACCGGTTATAGGCAGGGTCGCTGAAGCTTTCTTT. Complete variable domain (other parts from reference TRBV18 and TRBJ1-1): NAGVMQNPRHLVRRRGQEARLRCSPMKGHSHVYWYRQLPEEGLKFMVYLQKENIIDESGMPKERFSAEFPKEGPSILRIQQVVRGDSAAYFCASSPVIGRVAEAFFGQGTRLTVV.

This chain connects TRBV20-1 to TRBJ2-7; D is unclear. Germline V lookup: CDR1 DFQATT, CDR2 SNEGSKA (reference sequence). CDR3 length equals 11 residues. V dropped 3 bases and J dropped 0 bases, with 3 bases sitting between them. CDR3 coding DNA: TGCAGTGCTAGCCGCTCCTACGAGCAGTACTTC. Amino acids: CSASRSYEQYF.

The CDR3 sequence: CASSLPLLAKNIQYF. The CDR3 region has the DNA TGTGCCAGTAGTCTACCTCTGTTAGCCAAAAACATTCAGTACTTC. The gene calls are TRBV19 and TRBJ2-4; D unclear. The germline V gene encodes CDR1 LNHDA and CDR2 SQIVND (reference sequence). The CDR3 length is 15 residues. V was shortened by 5 bases and J by 0 bases, with 11 bases between the two germline ends.

This chain joins TRBV19 and TRBJ2-5; no reliable D call. V lost 5 bases and J lost 5, with 12 bases in between. This CDR3 contains 13 residues. Germline lookup yields CDR1 LNHDA and CDR2 SQIVND (reference sequence). For the CDR3, the DNA is TGTGCCAGTAGTCGTCAACTCCCGGAGACCCAGTACTTC. This codes for CASSRQLPETQYF.

The rearrangement uses TRBV27 and TRBJ1-5, with TRBD1 matching over 7 bases. J was trimmed by 5 bases and V by 7 bases; bases with no gene match: 8. This CDR3 contains 14 residues. Germline loops: CDR1 MNHEY, CDR2 SMNVEV (reference sequence). CDR3 nucleotides: TGTGCCAGCAAGGAGACAGGGCGGGATCAGCCCCAGCATTTT. Translating it yields CASKETGRDQPQHF.

The chain employs TRBV10-3 and TRBJ1-3, with 7 bases lining up with TRBD1. Unmatched junction bases numbered 8, after V lost 9 bases and J lost 0 bases. Germline CDR1 and CDR2: ENHRY and SYGVKD. The CDR3 length is 15 residues. In DNA, the CDR3 is TGTGCCATTTCGACAGGGCCAGACTCTGGAAACACCATATATTTT. This codes for CAISTGPDSGNTIYF.

This clone was seen once. J is TRBJ2-1 and V is TRBV12-3 or TRBV12-4; a possible D gene is TRBD2 (6 bases). The germline V and J ends were trimmed by 4 bases and 6 bases, with 10 bases remaining between them. This CDR3 spans 13 amino acids. The CDR3 spells CASSSLTSNEQFF. Here the CDR3 DNA reads TGTGCCAGCAGTTCCCTGACTAGCAATGAGCAGTTCTTC.

The gene calls are TRBV7-2 and TRBJ1-1, with D perhaps matching TRBD1 (5 bases). CDR1 SGHTA and CDR2 FQGNSA come from the germline V gene. The CDR3 length is 15 residues. V shed 2 bases and J shed 1 base, with 11 bases lying between them. The CDR3 DNA reads as TGTGCCAGCAGCTTACTGGGACTCAGGAACACTGAAGCTTTCTTT. It specifies CASSLLGLRNTEAFF.